These 17 T cell receptor beta chains were all obtained from the same sample, sequenced in a study of chemoradiotherapy in HPV16-positive cancers. Measured with immunoSEQ multiplex PCR; TCRdb has only the in-frame clones, and not every one. Here the sample spans about 5,400 clones, about three quarters being singletons. Collection of the sample occurred from a patient who underwent chemoradiotherapy. These receptors were taken from a human donor with HPV-associated anogenital cancer.

The chain combines TRBV12-1 with TRBJ2-7; the listed D gene, TRBD2, was not tested against the DNA. TRBV12-1 is a pseudogene locus. The CDR3 is 13 amino acids. CDR3 residues: CATSPGDSYEQYF. The CDR3 DNA is TGTGCCACATCCCCCGGAGATTCCTACGAGCAGTACTTC.

The chain recombines TRBV19 with TRBJ1-4, with 9 bases identical to TRBD1. This CDR3 is 16 amino acids long. V gave up 6 bases and J gave up 0 bases; unmatched junction bases: 5. The germline CDR1 and CDR2 sequences are LNHDA and SQIVND (reference sequence). CDR3 DNA: TGTGCCAGTAGCCCGACAGGGGGAGCAACTAATGAAAAACTGTTTTTT. Translation gives CASSPTGGATNEKLFF. The whole variable domain, remainder taken from reference TRBV19 and TRBJ1-4, is DGGITQSPKYLFRKEGQNVTLSCEQNLNHDAMYWYRQDPGQGLRLIYYSQIVNDFQKGDIAEGYSVSREKKESFPLTVTSAQKNPTAFYLCASSPTGGATNEKLFFGSGTQLSVL.

The rearrangement joins TRBV5-6 to TRBJ2-4; no firm D call. Trimming stripped 2 bases from V and 6 bases from J, with 15 bases between. The CDR3 is 15 amino acids. The germline V gene has CDR1 SGHDT and CDR2 YYEEEE. CDR3 loop: CASSLGSYPGNIQYF. The CDR3 DNA sequence: TGTGCCAGCAGCTTAGGATCTTACCCAGGAAACATTCAGTACTTC.

There are a few counts of this clone. The chain joins TRBV5-4 to TRBJ2-2, with 11 bases that match TRBD2. Per the germline V gene, CDR1 is SGHNT and CDR2 is YYREEE (reference sequence). With 4 bases clipped from V and 7 bases from J, the junction kept 12 bases outside the gene matches. This CDR3 spans 17 amino acids. CDR3 amino acids: CASSPGVAGGPDGELFF. The CDR3, as DNA: TGTGCCAGCAGCCCGGGGGTAGCGGGAGGGCCTGACGGGGAGCTGTTTTTT.

CDR3: CASSRPGTGQETQYF. CDR3 nucleotides: TGCGCCAGCAGCCGCCCCGGGACAGGACAAGAGACCCAGTACTTC. The chain is built from TRBV5-1 and TRBJ2-5, with 8 bases lining up with TRBD1. From germline, CDR1 is SGHRS and CDR2 YFSETQ. Losses at the gene ends were 4 bases for V and 2 bases for J; bases not matched to a gene: 7. The CDR3 loop spans 15 amino acids.

The rearrangement uses TRBV11-2 and TRBJ2-6, with 8 bases fitting TRBD1. The length of the CDR3 is 16 residues. After removal of 5 bases from V and 1 base from J, the junction contained 4 bases not matched to a gene. CDR1 SGHAT and CDR2 FQNNGV come from the germline V gene. This CDR3 reads CASSRWTGSGANVLTF. The DNA for the CDR3 is TGTGCCAGCAGCCGTTGGACAGGGTCTGGGGCCAACGTCCTGACTTTC.

This clone turned up a few times. The genes are TRBV28 and TRBJ1-2, with unresolved D. The CDR3 covers 12 residues. V lost 3 bases and J 7 bases, leaving 9 bases between the germline ends. CDR1 is MDHEN, CDR2 SYDVKM, per germline. Here the CDR3 DNA reads TGTGCCAGCAGTTTGCCTAGGGTTGGCTACACCTTC. Translating it yields CASSLPRVGYTF.

This chain uses TRBV9 with TRBJ2-6, with D hard to call. The CDR3 consists of 18 residues. V lost 1 base, J lost 0 bases, and 14 bases lay in between. CDR1 SGDLS and CDR2 YYNGEE come from the germline V gene. The CDR3 DNA follows: TGTGCCAGCAGCGTACAGAACAGAAAGGGCTCTGGGGCCAACGTCCTGACTTTC. This codes for CASSVQNRKGSGANVLTF.

This rearrangement joins TRBV7-2 to TRBJ2-3; unclear D gene. Germline CDR1 is SGHTA and CDR2 is FQGNSA. Deletions cut 3 bases from V and 0 bases from J, with 7 bases between. The CDR3 covers 14 residues. The CDR3 loop is CASSFSRSTDTQYF. The CDR3 bases are TGTGCCAGCAGCTTTTCGCGGAGCACAGATACGCAGTATTTT. The variable domain in full, completed from reference TRBV7-2 and TRBJ2-3, reads GAGVSQSPSNKVTEKGKDVELRCDPISGHTALYWYRQSLGQGLEFLIYFQGNSAPDKSGLPSDRFSAERTGGSVSTLTIQRTQQEDSAVYLCASSFSRSTDTQYFGPGTRLTVL.

This clone was recorded a few times. The rearrangement uses TRBV6-1 and TRBJ1-4; weak D call: TRBD1 (5 bases). Deletions cut 5 bases from V and 5 bases from J, with 9 bases between. This CDR3 comprises 13 residues. Looked up from germline, CDR1 is MNHNS and CDR2 is SASEGT. The CDR3 DNA is TGTGCCAGCAGTACGACAGAAAATGAAAAACTGTTTTTT. The encoded protein is CASSTTENEKLFF.

The chain recombines TRBV6-5 with TRBJ1-2; TRBD1 matches at 10 bases. The CDR3 loop spans 15 amino acids. CDR1 is MNHEY, CDR2 SVGAGI, per germline. The V segment lost 0 bases and the J segment 8 bases; nucleotides outside the gene matches: 6. The CDR3 nucleotides are TGTGCCAGCAGTTACTCCGGGACAGGGGCACGGGGCTACACCTTC. Translating gives CASSYSGTGARGYTF.

The chain is built from TRBV5-4 and TRBJ2-7; 10 nucleotides align to TRBD2. The CDR3 is 15 residues long. CDR1 is SGHNT, CDR2 YYREEE, per germline (reference sequence). V dropped 2 bases and J dropped 4; count of bases not matched to a gene: 6. The CDR3 DNA reads TGTGCCAGCAGCTTAGCTAGCGGGAGTTATTACGAGCAGTACTTC. Protein product: CASSLASGSYYEQYF.

This sequence joins TRBV7-6 and TRBJ2-3, with 8 bases fitting TRBD2. Germline V CDR1 and CDR2: SGHVS, FNYEAQ. After removal of 2 bases from V and 0 bases from J, the junction contained 1 base not matched to a gene. The CDR3 covers 15 residues. As DNA, the CDR3 is TGTGCCAGCAGCTTATCTAGCGGGAGCACAGATACGCAGTATTTT. It specifies CASSLSSGSTDTQYF.

This chain links TRBV11-2 with TRBJ1-3, with D uncertain. Germline CDR1 SGHAT, CDR2 FQNNGV. The V end was cut by 5 bases, the J end by 7 bases, with 12 bases between. The CDR3 extends over 13 amino acids. Written as DNA, the CDR3 is TGTGCCAGCAGCCCTGCCGTGGCGAACACCATATATTTT. Its translation: CASSPAVANTIYF.

J is TRBJ2-5 and V is TRBV11-3; 7 bases are shared with TRBD1. This CDR3 comprises 15 residues. V dropped 5 bases and J dropped 8; count of bases not matched to a gene: 14. The germline gives CDR1 SGHNT, CDR2 YENEEA. The CDR3 DNA reads as TGTGCCAGCAGCCCCCTGACAGGGCCCTCCCCTACCCAGTACTTC. Protein product: CASSPLTGPSPTQYF.

J is TRBJ2-5 and V is TRBV9, with D tentatively TRBD1 (5 bases). The germline gives CDR1 SGDLS, CDR2 YYNGEE. CDR3 length equals 16 residues. Trimming left V 0 bases short and J 2 bases short, with 14 bases between. The CDR3 region is CASSVAVRTQQETQYF. The CDR3 bases are TGTGCCAGCAGCGTAGCGGTCCGGACACAACAAGAGACCCAGTACTTC.

The chain links TRBV5-8 to TRBJ2-7; D is undetermined. The germline V gene encodes CDR1 SGHTS and CDR2 YDEGEE. This CDR3 has 13 residues. Trimming shortened V by 4 bases and J by 2 bases, and 10 bases separated the two germline ends. CDR3 sequence (DNA): TGTGCCAGCAGCCGCGGACGGACCTACGAGCAGTACTTC. Amino acid sequence: CASSRGRTYEQYF. The whole variable domain, remainder taken from reference TRBV5-8 and TRBJ2-7, is EAGVTQSPTHLIKTRGQQATLRCSPISGHTSVYWYQQALGLGLQFLLWYDEGEERNRGNFPPRFSGRQFPNYSSELNVNALELEDSALYLCASSRGRTYEQYFGPGTRLTVT.